These 22 T cell receptor beta chains were sequenced from one sample in a study of blood T cell repertoires in COVID-19. TCRdb's table, derived via immunoSEQ multiplex PCR, lists solely in-frame clones and lacks some. The sample yields 150,000 or so clones, 80% to 90% seen once. The specimen was peripheral blood. The receptors stem from a man older than 75 with acute or convalescent COVID-19.

V and J are TRBV19 and TRBJ1-3, with no clear D. Trimming took 3 bases from V and 2 from J, leaving 14 bases between them. Germline V gene sequence: CDR1 LNHDA, CDR2 SQIVND (reference sequence). The CDR3 runs to 16 residues. CDR3 DNA: TGTGCCAGTAGTATCCCCGGGAAGTCCACTGGAAACACCATATATTTT. Protein product: CASSIPGKSTGNTIYF. The complete variable domain, with remaining parts taken from reference TRBV19 and TRBJ1-3, reads DGGITQSPKYLFRKEGQNVTLSCEQNLNHDAMYWYRQDPGQGLRLIYYSQIVNDFQKGDIAEGYSVSREKKESFPLTVTSAQKNPTAFYLCASSIPGKSTGNTIYFGEGSWLTVV.

This chain uses TRBV7-5 with TRBJ1-4; TRBD1 is the table's D call, not checked against the DNA. TRBV7-5 is an annotated pseudogene. The CDR3 sequence is 18 residues long. CDR3 sequence reads: CVRSFPRVLDRANEKLFF. The CDR3 nucleotides are TGTGTCAGAAGCTTCCCCCGCGTCTTGGACAGGGCTAATGAAAAACTGTTTTTT.

The rearrangement uses TRBV5-1 and TRBJ2-6, with 12 bases aligning to TRBD1. CDR3 length: 17 residues. Looked up from germline, CDR1 is SGHRS and CDR2 is YFSETQ. J gave up 4 bases and V 4 bases, and 6 bases lay outside the gene matches. In nucleotides, the CDR3 is TGCGCCAGCAGCCGGGGACAGGGGGCCTCAGGGGCCAACGTCCTGACTTTC. It codes for CASSRGQGASGANVLTF.

V usage is TRBV13 and J usage is TRBJ2-1; the D is unclear. Germline V gene data show CDR1 as PRHDT and CDR2 as FYEKMQ (reference sequence). Trimming removed 0 bases at V and 0 bases at J, with 3 bases between. The CDR3 runs 14 residues. CDR3 in DNA: TGTGCCAGCAGCTTAGGACTCTCCTACAATGAGCAGTTCTTC. Protein sequence: CASSLGLSYNEQFF.

V usage is TRBV10-1 and J usage is TRBJ1-5; tentative D call: TRBD1 (5 bases). Trimming pared 8 bases from V and 0 bases from J, leaving 17 bases between. The CDR3 covers 16 residues. Germline V lookup: CDR1 WNHNN, CDR2 SYGVQD (reference sequence). CDR3 sequence: CASYNSVGGSNQPQHF. As DNA, the CDR3 is TGCGCCAGCTATAATTCGGTGGGGGGTAGCAATCAGCCCCAGCATTTT.

V and J are TRBV11-3 and TRBJ2-1; the match to TRBD2 covers 11 bases. Trimming at V came to 1 base and at J to 10 bases, leaving 6 bases not matched to a gene. Germline values: CDR1 SGHNT, CDR2 YENEEA. CDR3 length: 15 amino acids. CDR3 loop: CASSLGLAGFREQFF. CDR3 in DNA: TGTGCCAGCAGCTTAGGACTAGCGGGGTTTCGGGAGCAGTTCTTC.

The rearrangement uses TRBV11-2 and TRBJ2-5; the D gene is possibly TRBD2 (5 bases). Germline values: CDR1 SGHAT, CDR2 FQNNGV. CDR3 length: 14 residues. V was clipped by 4 bases and J by 5 bases, with 14 bases between them. The CDR3 DNA sequence: TGTGCCAGCAGCTCTCTTACCGGGATGGAGACCCAGTACTTC. It translates to CASSSLTGMETQYF.

The genes are TRBV19 and TRBJ1-5, with D unresolved. Trimming left V 5 bases short and J 1 base short, with 18 bases between. This CDR3 contains 17 residues. The germline CDR1 and CDR2 sequences are LNHDA and SQIVND (reference sequence). CDR3: CASSADNTVTSNQPQHF. CDR3 coding DNA: TGTGCCAGTAGTGCAGACAACACTGTAACCAGCAATCAGCCCCAGCATTTT.

Comments on this clone: No conserved phenylalanine or tryptophan ends this CDR3, so it is likely a read error. V and J are TRBV18 and TRBJ1-2, with 8 nucleotides matching TRBD1. CDR1 is KGHSH and CDR2 is LQKENI in the germline V gene. V gave up 4 bases and J gave up 7 bases; unmatched junction bases: 8. This CDR3 is built from 14 residues. CDR3 amino acids: CASSQGQGISGYTL. The CDR3 DNA reads as TGTGCCAGCTCACAAGGACAGGGCATAAGTGGCTACACCCTC.

The rearrangement joins TRBV19 to TRBJ2-7; D perhaps matches TRBD1 (5 bases). This CDR3 is built from 14 residues. The germline V and J ends were trimmed by 6 bases and 6 bases, with 18 bases remaining between them. Per germline, CDR1 LNHDA and CDR2 SQIVND (reference sequence). CDR3 sequence reads: CASSLSGQLSEQYF. The DNA for the CDR3 is TGTGCCAGTAGCTTGTCCGGACAACTGTCCGAGCAGTACTTC.

The sample holds a few counts of this clone. The chain links TRBV19 to TRBJ1-6; 10 nucleotides line up with TRBD1. The CDR3 spans 14 residues. Germline V CDR1 and CDR2: LNHDA, SQIVND (reference sequence). The V segment lost 4 bases and the J segment 7 bases; nucleotides outside the gene matches: 1. The CDR3, as DNA: TGTGCCAGTAGTAGGGGACAGGGGAATTCACCCCTCCACTTT. It encodes CASSRGQGNSPLHF.

The CDR3 region has the DNA TGTGCCAGCAGCTTCAGGGGCGCAGGCACCGGGGAGCTGTTTTTT. Translated: CASSFRGAGTGELFF. V is TRBV7-9 and J is TRBJ2-2; D perhaps matches TRBD1 (6 bases). Trimming stripped 3 bases from V and 4 bases from J, with 12 bases between. The germline V gene encodes CDR1 SEHNR and CDR2 FQNEAQ (reference sequence). This CDR3 comprises 15 residues.

The rearrangement uses TRBV5-1 and TRBJ2-7, with TRBD2 matching over 8 bases. The CDR3 runs 16 residues. J lost 9 bases, V lost 0 bases, and 14 bases had no gene match. The V gene's germline CDR1 is SGHRS and CDR2 YFSETQ. The CDR3 coding sequence is TGCGCCAGCAGCTTGGGGATTAGCGGGGCCTCGTTGAGGCAGTACTTC. It encodes CASSLGISGASLRQYF.

The rearrangement joins TRBV7-9 to TRBJ2-2, with a possible D match to TRBD1 (6 bases). The CDR3 contains 14 residues. The V end was cut by 6 bases, the J end by 4 bases, with 12 bases between. Germline V gene lookup returns CDR1 SEHNR and CDR2 FQNEAQ (reference sequence). DNA of the CDR3: TGTGCCAGCAGTCTCGGACAGCCCACCGGGGAGCTGTTTTTT. Its translation is CASSLGQPTGELFF.

This clone was observed once. The chain recombines TRBV15 with TRBJ2-2, with TRBD1 matching over 7 bases. The CDR3 runs 16 residues. Germline CDR1 is LNHNV and CDR2 is YYDKDF (reference sequence). V lost 7 bases to trimming and J lost 4 bases; unmatched junction nucleotides: 12. DNA for the CDR3: TGTGCCACCAACGGGATGGACAGGTCGAGCACCGGGGAGCTGTTTTTT. Amino acids: CATNGMDRSSTGELFF.

V and J are TRBV6-2 or TRBV6-3 and TRBJ2-1; the match to TRBD2 covers 14 bases. This CDR3 has 16 amino acids. The germline V gene has CDR1 MNHEY and CDR2 SVGEGT. V shed 5 bases and J 7 bases; nucleotides not matched to a gene: 7. CDR3 nucleotide sequence: TGTGCCAGCAGTCCCCTTCGACTAGCGGGGGGGAATGAGCAGTTCTTC. Encoded protein: CASSPLRLAGGNEQFF.

The chain is built from TRBV5-1 and TRBJ1-1; D remains ambiguous. Trimming took off 1 base at V and 6 bases at J, with 16 bases between the two ends. The CDR3 is 15 amino acids. The germline V gene has CDR1 SGHRS and CDR2 YFSETQ. The CDR3: CASSLTTLAQAEAFF. Written as DNA, the CDR3 is TGCGCCAGCAGCTTGACAACCTTGGCCCAAGCTGAAGCTTTCTTT.

V and J are TRBV7-9 and TRBJ1-1; D is perhaps TRBD1 (5 bases). The V end lost 5 bases, the J end lost 11 bases, and 18 bases lay between the germline ends. The germline CDR1 and CDR2 sequences are SEHNR and FQNEAQ (reference sequence). The length of the CDR3 is 13 residues. The CDR3 loop is CASSRFGAEGAFF. The DNA of the CDR3 is TGTGCCAGCAGCCGCTTCGGGGCGGAGGGGGCTTTCTTT.

The CDR3 bases are TGTGCCAGCAGTTTAGGCAGGGGAGTAATCGAGACCCAGTACTTC. This gives the protein CASSLGRGVIETQYF. The rearrangement joins TRBV28 to TRBJ2-5; D perhaps matches TRBD1 (6 bases). This CDR3 spans 15 amino acids. Trimming stripped 2 bases from V and 5 bases from J, with 15 bases between. Germline V CDR1 and CDR2: MDHEN, SYDVKM.

This clone was observed a few times. The rearrangement links TRBV27 to TRBJ2-1; 7 positions agree with TRBD2. CDR1 and CDR2 from the germline V gene are MNHEY and SMNVEV (reference sequence). CDR3 size: 14 residues. The ends lost 2 bases at V and 10 bases at J; junction bases unmatched: 8. CDR3 nucleotide sequence: TGTGCCAGCAGTTTAGGGTCGGGAGGAGACGAGCAGTTCTTC. It yields the protein CASSLGSGGDEQFF.

V usage is TRBV6-6 and J usage is TRBJ2-7; tentatively, D is TRBD1 (5 bases). The CDR3 runs to 14 residues. Germline values: CDR1 MNHNY, CDR2 SVGAGI (reference sequence). The ends were cut back, 5 bases at V and 0 bases at J, with 11 bases in the middle. DNA of the CDR3: TGTGCCAGCAGTAAACCAGGGTTCTCCTACGAGCAGTACTTC. Its protein product is CASSKPGFSYEQYF.

This chain joins TRBV28 and TRBJ1-4, with no clear D. Trimming shortened V by 6 bases and J by 6 bases, and 14 bases separated the two germline ends. Per the germline V gene, CDR1 is MDHEN and CDR2 is SYDVKM. This CDR3 has 14 residues. The CDR3 DNA follows: TGTGCCAGCAGCCCCGGCGGTTCGTATGAAAAACTGTTTTTT. Residues: CASSPGGSYEKLFF.